These 21 T cell receptor beta chains share one sample of origin, sequenced in a study of blood T cell repertoires in COVID-19. Repertoires were generated with immunoSEQ multiplex PCR, while TCRdb's copy carries only in-frame clones and drops some. The repertoire has roughly 240,000 clones, roughly 88% of them found once; the top ten carry approximately 2.3%. Material: peripheral blood. Receptors were obtained from a man aged 40-55 years who had recovered from COVID-19.

This rearrangement joins TRBV6-5 to TRBJ2-7; the match to TRBD2 covers 8 bases. CDR1 is MNHEY, CDR2 SVGAGI, per germline. This CDR3 spans 15 amino acids. The trim removed 9 bases at V and 4 bases at J, leaving 14 bases unmatched. The CDR3 DNA follows: TGTGCCAGTGGGAGGGGAACTAGCGGATTTTACGAGCAGTACTTC. It yields the protein CASGRGTSGFYEQYF.

V usage is TRBV2 and J usage is TRBJ2-5, with 8 bases lining up with TRBD1. The ends lost 9 bases at V and 3 bases at J; junction bases unmatched: 6. Germline CDR1 SNHLY, CDR2 FYNNEI. This CDR3 region has 13 residues. The CDR3 loop reads CARGGQAEETQYF. In DNA form, the CDR3 reads TGTGCCAGGGGGGGACAGGCGGAAGAGACCCAGTACTTC. Full variable domain (rest looked up from reference TRBV2 and TRBJ2-5): EPEVTQTPSHQVTQMGQEVILRCVPISNHLYFYWYRQILGQKVEFLVSFYNNEISEKSEIFDDQFSVERPDGSNFTLKIRSTKLEDSAMYFCARGGQAEETQYFGPGTRLLVL.

The chain uses TRBV10-2 and TRBJ2-1; 8 bases fit TRBD2. The CDR3 extends over 15 amino acids. The V and J ends lost 9 bases and 4 bases, in that order; junction bases with no gene match: 11. Germline V gene lookup returns CDR1 WSHSY and CDR2 SAAADI. The CDR3: CASCKAGEGYNEQFF. As DNA, the CDR3 is TGCGCCAGTTGTAAAGCGGGAGAGGGTTACAATGAGCAGTTCTTC.

This clone has just a few counts. V is TRBV7-2 and J is TRBJ2-2; TRBD2 matches at 7 bases. The CDR3 totals 15 residues. With V trimmed by 5 bases and J by 1 base, 4 bases remained unmatched. Germline V lookup: CDR1 SGHTA, CDR2 FQGNSA. The CDR3 here is CASSAGLQNTGELFF. CDR3 nucleotide sequence: TGTGCCAGCAGCGCGGGACTACAGAACACCGGGGAGCTGTTTTTT.

This chain joins TRBV19 and TRBJ2-3; D uncertain. The V and J ends lost 4 bases and 1 base respectively, with 12 bases between them. CDR3 length: 15 residues. Germline V lookup: CDR1 LNHDA, CDR2 SQIVND (reference sequence). The CDR3 loop reads CASSKLAARTDTQYF. CDR3 nucleotides: TGTGCCAGTAGTAAATTGGCAGCGCGCACAGATACGCAGTATTTT. Looking up the rest from reference TRBV19 and TRBJ2-3 gives the full variable domain: DGGITQSPKYLFRKEGQNVTLSCEQNLNHDAMYWYRQDPGQGLRLIYYSQIVNDFQKGDIAEGYSVSREKKESFPLTVTSAQKNPTAFYLCASSKLAARTDTQYFGPGTRLTVL.

V usage is TRBV2 and J usage is TRBJ1-4; D unclear. Germline V gene data show CDR1 as SNHLY and CDR2 as FYNNEI. V was cut by 2 bases and J by 7 bases, with 8 bases left in between. This CDR3 has 13 residues. The CDR3 DNA reads TGTGCCAGCAGTGAACTTCGGGGTGAAAAACTGTTTTTT. Its translation: CASSELRGEKLFF.

This clone was found once. This rearrangement joins TRBV30 to TRBJ1-6; 9 nucleotides match TRBD1. J lost 0 bases, V lost 2 bases, and 11 bases had no gene match. This CDR3 has 19 residues. Per germline, CDR1 GTSNPN and CDR2 SVGIG (reference sequence). CDR3 amino acids: CAWSQKQGAQSSYNSPLHF. In nucleotides, the CDR3 is TGTGCCTGGAGTCAGAAACAGGGGGCGCAGAGCTCCTATAATTCACCCCTCCACTTT.

This clone appeared once. V usage is TRBV25-1 and J usage is TRBJ1-1, with D possibly matching TRBD1 (6 bases). The germline V gene has CDR1 MGHDK and CDR2 SYGVNS. V was clipped by 3 bases and J by 3 bases, with 14 bases between them. The CDR3 is 15 amino acids. The DNA of the CDR3 is TGTGCCAGCAGTGATTCACAGGGTGGGGACACTGAAGCTTTCTTT. This codes for CASSDSQGGDTEAFF.

The gene calls are TRBV6-5 and TRBJ2-3; possible D gene TRBD2, 6 bases. V lost 6 bases and J 0 bases, leaving 13 bases between the germline ends. CDR3 length: 15 residues. Germline V gene sequence: CDR1 MNHEY, CDR2 SVGAGI. CDR3 nucleotides: TGTGCCAGCAGACTTAGCGGAGCTAGCACAGATACGCAGTATTTT. This encodes CASRLSGASTDTQYF.

This clone was detected only once. The genes are TRBV2 and TRBJ2-1; 9 bases agree with TRBD2. Germline trimming cut 8 bases from V and 7 bases from J; bases unmatched to any gene: 6. This CDR3 has 13 residues. CDR1 is SNHLY and CDR2 is FYNNEI in the germline V gene. CDR3 in DNA: TGTGCCAGCGGCGGACTAGCGCCTAATGAGCAGTTCTTC. The encoded protein is CASGGLAPNEQFF.

This clone has more than one count but fewer than ten. The chain carries TRBV15 and TRBJ1-2, with a tentative D call TRBD1 (5 bases). Germline CDR1 and CDR2: LNHNV and YYDKDF (reference sequence). The CDR3 is 16 residues long. Trimming took off 3 bases at V and 3 bases at J, with 17 bases between the two ends. DNA for the CDR3: TGTGCCACCAGCAGGGAAACTTGGGGGACTGACTATGGCTACACCTTC. Protein sequence: CATSRETWGTDYGYTF.

This rearrangement joins TRBV7-2 to TRBJ2-7; 8 bases match TRBD1. Germline CDR1 is SGHTA and CDR2 is FQGNSA. Unmatched junction bases numbered 14, after V lost 4 bases and J lost 9 bases. This CDR3 is 15 amino acids long. CDR3 sequence (DNA): TGTGCCAGCAGCTCGCCTCGGACAGGGAGACCGGGGCAGTACTTC. This translates into CASSSPRTGRPGQYF. The entire variable domain, with the rest obtained from reference TRBV7-2 and TRBJ2-7, is as follows: GAGVSQSPSNKVTEKGKDVELRCDPISGHTALYWYRQSLGQGLEFLIYFQGNSAPDKSGLPSDRFSAERTGGSVSTLTIQRTQQEDSAVYLCASSSPRTGRPGQYFGPGTRLTVT.

This rearrangement joins TRBV5-4 to TRBJ1-6, with a tentative D call TRBD1 (6 bases). The length of the CDR3 is 17 residues. CDR1 is SGHNT, CDR2 YYREEE, per germline (reference sequence). Trimming cost V 0 bases and J 0 bases, with 10 bases left between them. The DNA of the CDR3 is TGTGCCAGCAGCTTGGCGAGGGGGAGCTCCTATAATTCACCCCTCCACTTT. Its protein product is CASSLARGSSYNSPLHF.

This chain joins TRBV10-1 and TRBJ2-1; TRBD2 agrees at 16 bases. The CDR3 has 16 amino acids. Germline V gene lookup returns CDR1 WNHNN and CDR2 SYGVQD (reference sequence). Trimming took 2 bases from V and 8 from J; bases not matched to a gene: 3. The CDR3 reads CASSEPGTSGRDEQFF. CDR3 DNA sequence: TGCGCCAGCAGTGAGCCCGGGACTAGCGGGAGGGATGAGCAGTTCTTC.

This clone appeared a single time. This chain joins TRBV7-6 and TRBJ1-2; D is unresolved. Per the germline V gene, CDR1 is SGHVS and CDR2 is FNYEAQ. Trimming left V 5 bases short and J 8 bases short, with 9 bases between. This CDR3 contains 11 residues. The CDR3 loop is CASSGPGGYTF. CDR3 DNA sequence: TGTGCCAGCAGCGGCCCCGGGGGCTACACCTTC.

The rearrangement uses TRBV7-2 and TRBJ2-7, with D possibly matching TRBD2 (6 bases). V was trimmed by 2 bases and J by 2 bases, leaving 16 bases between them. The CDR3 consists of 16 residues. Per the germline V gene, CDR1 is SGHTA and CDR2 is FQGNSA. DNA for the CDR3: TGTGCCAGCAGCTTAACGGAGGGGAGGAGGGCCTACGAGCAGTACTTC. Translation gives CASSLTEGRRAYEQYF.

The rearrangement links TRBV7-2 to TRBJ2-3; 7 bases line up with TRBD2. The CDR3 loop spans 16 amino acids. CDR1 is SGHTA, CDR2 FQGNSA, per germline. V lost 2 bases to trimming and J lost 4 bases; unmatched junction nucleotides: 9. DNA for the CDR3: TGTGCCAGCAGCTTACGGGGCGGGAGCACGGCAGATACGCAGTATTTT. Encoded protein: CASSLRGGSTADTQYF.

The rearrangement uses TRBV7-8 and TRBJ1-1, with TRBD1 matching 7 bases. V dropped 5 bases and J dropped 3; count of bases not matched to a gene: 15. CDR1 SGHVS and CDR2 FQNEAQ come from the germline V gene. CDR3 length: 17 amino acids. CDR3 nucleotides: TGTGCCAGCAGCCAAGACAGGACAGGTTACGGGGACACTGAAGCTTTCTTT. Its protein product is CASSQDRTGYGDTEAFF.

This sequence joins TRBV30 and TRBJ1-1; no firm D call. Germline V CDR1 and CDR2: GTSNPN, SVGIG (reference sequence). This CDR3 region has 11 residues. This CDR3 reads CESGWNTEAFF. The CDR3 nucleotides read TGTGAGTCGGGTTGGAACACTGAAGCTTTCTTT.

The table lists this clone with a count of one. The chain uses TRBV29-1 and TRBJ2-1, with 7 bases fitting TRBD2. V gave up 1 base and J gave up 10 bases; unmatched junction bases: 13. Germline CDR1 SQVTM, CDR2 ANQGSEA. This CDR3 comprises 15 residues. CDR3 protein: CSVEGALARGEEQFF. Written as DNA, the CDR3 is TGCAGCGTTGAAGGCGCACTAGCTCGGGGGGAAGAGCAGTTCTTC.

This rearrangement joins TRBV10-2 to TRBJ1-1, with D perhaps matching TRBD1 (6 bases). The germline gives CDR1 WSHSY, CDR2 SAAADI. With 3 bases removed from V and 0 bases from J, the gap between germline ends came to 8 bases. This CDR3 has 14 amino acids. The CDR3 region has the DNA TGCGCCAGCAGTGACAGGGGACTGAACACTGAAGCTTTCTTT. Translating it yields CASSDRGLNTEAFF.